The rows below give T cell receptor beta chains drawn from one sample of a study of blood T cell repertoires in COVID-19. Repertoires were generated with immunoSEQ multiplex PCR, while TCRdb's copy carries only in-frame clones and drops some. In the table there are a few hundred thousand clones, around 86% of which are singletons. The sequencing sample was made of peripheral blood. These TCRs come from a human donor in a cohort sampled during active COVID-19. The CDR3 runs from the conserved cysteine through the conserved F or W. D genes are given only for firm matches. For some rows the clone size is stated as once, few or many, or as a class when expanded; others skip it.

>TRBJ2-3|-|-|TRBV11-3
CASSLSSRTDTQYF
TGTGCCAGCAGCTTAAGTTCGAGGACAGATACGCAGTATTTT
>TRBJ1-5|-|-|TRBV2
CASSEKGQPQHF
TGTGCCAGCAGTGAAAAGGGGCAGCCCCAGCATTTT
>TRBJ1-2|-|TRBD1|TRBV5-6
CASSAGQGAQDYGYTF
TGTGCCAGCAGCGCGGGACAGGGGGCCCAAGACTATGGCTACACCTTC
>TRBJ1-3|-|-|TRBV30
CAWSVGEGGHSGNTIYF
TGTGCCTGGAGTGTAGGGGAGGGGGGACACTCTGGAAACACCATATATTTT
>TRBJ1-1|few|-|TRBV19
CASNAGQSNTEAFF
TGTGCCAGTAATGCTGGACAGTCTAACACTGAAGCTTTCTTT
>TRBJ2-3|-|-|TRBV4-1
CASSQDGSSDDTQYF
TGCGCCAGCAGCCAAGATGGGTCTAGCGACGATACGCAGTATTTT
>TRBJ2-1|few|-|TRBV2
CASSGGTAYNEQFF
TGTGCCAGCAGTGGTGGGACTGCCTACAATGAGCAGTTCTTC
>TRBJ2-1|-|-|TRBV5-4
CASSDPLDYNEQFF
TGTGCCAGCAGCGATCCACTAGATTACAATGAGCAGTTCTTC
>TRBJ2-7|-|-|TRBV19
CASSKTGTYEQYF
TGTGCCAGTAGTAAGACGGGAACCTACGAGCAGTACTTC
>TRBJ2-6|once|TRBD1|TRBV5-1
CASSRGRAGANVLTF
TGCGCCAGCAGCAGGGGGCGGGCTGGGGCCAACGTCCTGACTTTC
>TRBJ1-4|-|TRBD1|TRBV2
CASSASLQGMVEKLFF
TGTGCCAGCAGTGCCTCCTTACAGGGGATGGTTGAAAAACTGTTTTTT
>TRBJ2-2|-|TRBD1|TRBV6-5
CATSGTGRTGELFF
TGTGCCACCTCCGGGACAGGGAGGACCGGGGAGCTGTTTTTT
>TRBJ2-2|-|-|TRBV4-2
CASSHHEARNTGELFF
TGTGCCAGCAGCCACCACGAAGCGAGGAACACCGGGGAGCTGTTTTTT
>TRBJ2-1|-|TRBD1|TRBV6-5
CASSLFPGQGDEQFF
TGTGCCAGCAGCCTGTTCCCGGGACAGGGTGATGAGCAGTTCTTC
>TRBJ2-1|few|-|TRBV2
CASSLLAGGRGEQFF
TGTGCCAGCAGCCTTCTTGCGGGCGGGCGAGGTGAGCAGTTCTTC
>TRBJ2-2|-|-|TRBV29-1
CSVSRRADSGELFF
TGCAGCGTTTCTCGGAGGGCCGATAGCGGGGAGCTGTTTTTT
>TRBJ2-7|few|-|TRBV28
CASSSTGREQYF
TGTGCCAGCAGCTCAACAGGGCGCGAGCAGTACTTC
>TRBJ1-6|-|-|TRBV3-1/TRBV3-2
CASSQDLKPLHF
TGTGCCAGCAGCCAAGATCTAAAACCCCTCCACTTT
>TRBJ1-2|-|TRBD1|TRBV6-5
CASRFRTGPLSYTF
TGTGCCAGCAGATTCCGGACAGGTCCATTGAGCTACACCTTC
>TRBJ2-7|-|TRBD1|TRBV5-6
CASSLEDRGEQYF
TGTGCCAGCAGCTTGGAGGACAGGGGCGAGCAGTACTTC
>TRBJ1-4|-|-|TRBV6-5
CASTVREKLFF
TGTGCCAGCACGGTACGAGAAAAACTGTTTTTT
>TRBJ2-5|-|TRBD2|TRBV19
CASLAEETQYF
TGTGCCAGCCTAGCGGAAGAGACCCAGTACTTC
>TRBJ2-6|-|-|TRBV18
CASSLTSSGANVLTF
TGTGCCAGCTCACTGACTAGTTCCGGGGCCAACGTCCTGACTTTC
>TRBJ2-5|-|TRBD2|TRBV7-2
CASSPRGLAMTYQETQYF
TGTGCCAGCAGCCCCCGGGGACTAGCGATGACTTACCAAGAGACCCAGTACTTC
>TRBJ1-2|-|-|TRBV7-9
CASSLDGRANYGYTF
TGTGCCAGCAGCCTCGACGGTCGGGCTAACTATGGCTACACCTTC
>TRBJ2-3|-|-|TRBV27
CASGGLVTDTQYF
TGTGCCAGCGGTGGACTTGTCACAGATACGCAGTATTTT
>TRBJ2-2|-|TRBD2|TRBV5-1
CASSLLATNTGELFF
TGCGCCAGCAGCTTACTAGCGACGAACACCGGGGAGCTGTTTTTT
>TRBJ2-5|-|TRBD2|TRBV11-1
CASSLMAGGFGETQYF
TGTGCCAGCAGCTTGATGGCGGGAGGATTCGGAGAGACCCAGTACTTC
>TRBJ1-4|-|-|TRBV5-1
CASSLRQAATNEKLFF
TGCGCCAGCAGCTTGAGACAGGCTGCAACTAATGAAAAACTGTTTTTT
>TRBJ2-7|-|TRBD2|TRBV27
CASSPGTRVSYEQYF
TGTGCCAGCAGTCCCGGGACTAGAGTTTCCTACGAGCAGTACTTC
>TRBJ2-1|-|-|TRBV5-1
CASSSGTGYNEQFF
TGCGCCAGCAGCTCTGGGACTGGCTACAATGAGCAGTTCTTC
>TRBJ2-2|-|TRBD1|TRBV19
CASSPRQGHTGELFF
TGTGCCAGTAGCCCGCGACAGGGACACACCGGGGAGCTGTTTTTT
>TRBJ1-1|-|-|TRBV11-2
CASSPRSEAFF
TGTGCCAGCAGCCCTCGGTCAGAAGCTTTCTTT
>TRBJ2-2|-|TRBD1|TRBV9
CASSRTGNTGELFF
TGTGCCAGCAGCCGGACAGGGAACACCGGGGAGCTGTTTTTT
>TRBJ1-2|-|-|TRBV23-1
CASSLNEAEPMGYGYTF
TGCGCCAGCAGCCTGAATGAGGCAGAGCCTATGGGCTATGGCTACACCTTC
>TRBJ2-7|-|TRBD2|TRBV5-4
CASSLSGTSGRPVF
TGTGCCAGCAGCTTGTCCGGGACTAGCGGGAGGCCGGTCTTC
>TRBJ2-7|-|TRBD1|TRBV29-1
CSVENRGRDRPYEQYF
TGCAGCGTTGAAAACCGAGGAAGGGACAGGCCCTACGAGCAGTACTTC
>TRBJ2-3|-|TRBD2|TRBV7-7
CASSLGAAGGPGTDTQYF
TGTGCCAGCAGCTTAGGAGCGGCGGGAGGGCCTGGCACAGATACGCAGTATTTT
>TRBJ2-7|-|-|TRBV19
CATSRGLGYEQYF
TGTGCCACCTCCCGGGGGTTAGGCTACGAGCAGTACTTC
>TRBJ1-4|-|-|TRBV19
CASSPGQNNEKLFF
TGTGCCAGTAGTCCCGGACAGAATAATGAAAAACTGTTTTTT
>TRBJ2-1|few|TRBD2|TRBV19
CASTPTSGRAVNEQFF
TGTGCCAGTACCCCCACTAGCGGGAGGGCTGTCAATGAGCAGTTCTTC
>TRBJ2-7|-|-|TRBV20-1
CSASPTSYEQYF
TGCAGTGCTAGTCCTACCTCCTACGAGCAGTACTTC
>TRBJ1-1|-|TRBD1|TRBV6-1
CASSEEGGQGGTEAFF
TGTGCCAGCAGTGAAGAAGGGGGACAGGGTGGCACTGAAGCTTTCTTT
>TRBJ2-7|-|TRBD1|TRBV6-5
CASSYRDRGAYEQYF
TGTGCCAGCAGTTACCGGGACAGGGGGGCCTACGAGCAGTACTTC
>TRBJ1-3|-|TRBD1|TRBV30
CAWSAILRTGGAFGNTIYF
TGTGCCTGGAGTGCTATTTTAAGGACAGGGGGCGCATTTGGAAACACCATATATTTT
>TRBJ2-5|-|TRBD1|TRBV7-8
CASSQTGGLGETQYF
TGTGCCAGCAGCCAGACAGGGGGCCTTGGGGAGACCCAGTACTTC
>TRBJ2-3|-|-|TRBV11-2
CASSLARLGVDTQYF
TGTGCCAGCAGCTTAGCGAGACTAGGGGTAGATACGCAGTATTTT
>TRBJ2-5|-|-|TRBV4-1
CASSQDQSLGAKETQYF
TGCGCCAGCAGCCAAGATCAGTCTCTGGGGGCAAAGGAGACCCAGTACTTC
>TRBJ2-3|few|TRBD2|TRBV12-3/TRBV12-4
CASSQKTSGGQYF
TGTGCCAGCAGTCAAAAGACTAGCGGGGGGCAGTATTTT
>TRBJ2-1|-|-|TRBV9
CASSVGLPDEQFF
TGTGCCAGCAGCGTGGGACTCCCCGATGAGCAGTTCTTC
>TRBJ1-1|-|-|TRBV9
CATGSDTEAFF
TGTGCCACCGGGTCGGACACTGAAGCTTTCTTT
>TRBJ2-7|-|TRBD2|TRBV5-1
CASSLRMAAGEISVTYEQYF
TGCGCCAGCAGCTTGAGGATGGCGGCGGGAGAGATTTCGGTAACCTACGAGCAGTACTTC
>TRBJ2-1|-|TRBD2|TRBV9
CASSVGGGSGNEQFF
TGTGCCAGCAGCGTAGGGGGCGGGAGCGGAAATGAGCAGTTCTTC
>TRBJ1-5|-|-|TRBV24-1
CATSGGGSGQPQHF
TGTGCCACCAGTGGGGGGGGGAGCGGTCAGCCCCAGCATTTT
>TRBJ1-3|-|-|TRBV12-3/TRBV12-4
CASSLSRVNTIYF
TGTGCCAGCAGTTTATCGAGGGTAAACACCATATATTTT